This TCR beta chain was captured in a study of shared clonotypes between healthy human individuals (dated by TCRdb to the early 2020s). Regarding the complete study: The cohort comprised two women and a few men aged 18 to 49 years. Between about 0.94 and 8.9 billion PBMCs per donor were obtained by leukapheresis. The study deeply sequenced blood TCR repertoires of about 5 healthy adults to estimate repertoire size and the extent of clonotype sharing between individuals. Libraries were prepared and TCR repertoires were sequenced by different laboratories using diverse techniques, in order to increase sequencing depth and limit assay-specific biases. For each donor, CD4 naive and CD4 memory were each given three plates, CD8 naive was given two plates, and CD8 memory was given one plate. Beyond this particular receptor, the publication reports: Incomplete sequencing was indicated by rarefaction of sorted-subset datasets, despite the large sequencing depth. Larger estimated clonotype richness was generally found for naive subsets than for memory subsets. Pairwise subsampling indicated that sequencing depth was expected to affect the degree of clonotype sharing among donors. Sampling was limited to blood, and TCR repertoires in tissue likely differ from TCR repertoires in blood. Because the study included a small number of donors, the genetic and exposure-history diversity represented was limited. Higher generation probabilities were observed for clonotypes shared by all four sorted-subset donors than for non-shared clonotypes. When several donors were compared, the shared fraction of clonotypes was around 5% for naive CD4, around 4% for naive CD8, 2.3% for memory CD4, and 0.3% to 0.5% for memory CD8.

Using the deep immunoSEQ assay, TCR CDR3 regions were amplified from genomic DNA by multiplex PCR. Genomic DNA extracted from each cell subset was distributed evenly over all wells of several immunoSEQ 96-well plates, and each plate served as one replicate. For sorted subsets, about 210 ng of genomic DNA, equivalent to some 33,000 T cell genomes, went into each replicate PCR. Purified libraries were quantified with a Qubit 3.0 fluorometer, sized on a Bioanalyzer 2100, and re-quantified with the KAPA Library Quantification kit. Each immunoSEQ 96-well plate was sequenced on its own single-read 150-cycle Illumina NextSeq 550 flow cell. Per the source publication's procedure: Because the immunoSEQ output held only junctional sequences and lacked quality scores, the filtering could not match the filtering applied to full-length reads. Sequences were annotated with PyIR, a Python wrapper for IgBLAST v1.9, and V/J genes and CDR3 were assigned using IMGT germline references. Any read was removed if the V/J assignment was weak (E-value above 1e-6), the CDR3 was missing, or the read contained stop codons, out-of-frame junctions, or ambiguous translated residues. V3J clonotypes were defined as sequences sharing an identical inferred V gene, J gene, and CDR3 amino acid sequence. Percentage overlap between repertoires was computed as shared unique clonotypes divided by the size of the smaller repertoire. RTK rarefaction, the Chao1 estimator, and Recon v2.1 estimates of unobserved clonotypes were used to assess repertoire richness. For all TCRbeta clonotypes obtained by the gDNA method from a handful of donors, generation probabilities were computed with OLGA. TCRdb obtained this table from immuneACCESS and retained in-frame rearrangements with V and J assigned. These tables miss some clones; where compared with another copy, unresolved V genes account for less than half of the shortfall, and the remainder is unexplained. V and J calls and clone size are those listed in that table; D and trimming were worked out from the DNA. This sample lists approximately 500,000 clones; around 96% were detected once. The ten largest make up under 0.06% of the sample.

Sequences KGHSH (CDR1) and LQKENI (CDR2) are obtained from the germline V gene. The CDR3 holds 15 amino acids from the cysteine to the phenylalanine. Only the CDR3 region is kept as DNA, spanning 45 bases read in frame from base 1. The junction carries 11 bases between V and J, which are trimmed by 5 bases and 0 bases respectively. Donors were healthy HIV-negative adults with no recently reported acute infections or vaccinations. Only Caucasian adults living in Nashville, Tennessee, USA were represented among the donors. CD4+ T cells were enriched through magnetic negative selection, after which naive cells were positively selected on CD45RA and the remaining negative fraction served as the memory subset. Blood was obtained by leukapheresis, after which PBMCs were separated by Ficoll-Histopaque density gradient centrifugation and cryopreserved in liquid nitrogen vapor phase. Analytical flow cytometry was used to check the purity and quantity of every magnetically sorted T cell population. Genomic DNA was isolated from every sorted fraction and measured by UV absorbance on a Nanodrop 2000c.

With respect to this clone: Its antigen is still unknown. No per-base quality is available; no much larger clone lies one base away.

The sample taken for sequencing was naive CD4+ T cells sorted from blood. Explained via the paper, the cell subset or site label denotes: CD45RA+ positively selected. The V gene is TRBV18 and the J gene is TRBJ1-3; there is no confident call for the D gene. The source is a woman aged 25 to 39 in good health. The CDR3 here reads CASSSTKTSGNTIYF. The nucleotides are TGTGCCAGCTCATCGACGAAAACCTCTGGAAACACCATATATTTT. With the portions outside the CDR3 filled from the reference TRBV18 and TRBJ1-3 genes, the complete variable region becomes NAGVMQNPRHLVRRRGQEARLRCSPMKGHSHVYWYRQLPEEGLKFMVYLQKENIIDESGMPKERFSAEFPKEGPSILRIQQVVRGDSAAYFCASSSTKTSGNTIYFGEGSWLTVV.